The rows below give T cell receptor beta chains drawn from one sample of a study of technical replicates of blood from several donors. Repertoires were generated with immunoSEQ multiplex PCR, while TCRdb's copy carries only in-frame clones and drops some. The sample has about 60,000 clones; approximately 87% are singletons. The sample comprised PBMCs. The source of these receptors is a human donor in good health. Some clones in this sample may be carry-over from other donors' samples. Both conserved end residues are trimmed from each CDR3. The listing skips clone size in some rows; elsewhere it reads once, few, many or a size class.

>TRBJ2-1|TRBV6-5|.
ASSFRAPGNNEQF
>TRBJ1-2|TRBV2|.
ASMGVQGRNYGYT
>TRBJ2-7|TRBV29-1|.
SAKGLAGGPGVYEQY
>TRBJ2-7|TRBV7-9|once
ASSLFAGGSNNYEQY
>TRBJ2-7|TRBV11-2|.
ASSLGRGTGQREQY
>TRBJ1-5|TRBV4-3|.
ASSQYQGDQPQH
>TRBJ1-2|TRBV11-2|.
ASSLRGQGYT
>TRBJ2-5|TRBV29-1|.
SVEGSAPGTGTQY
>TRBJ2-1|TRBV11-2|.
ASSSQLAGITYNEQF
>TRBJ1-1|TRBV5-6|.
ASSLYGEVTEAF
>TRBJ2-3|TRBV2|.
ASSAVSRADTQY
>TRBJ2-2|TRBV5-1|.
ASSSSQGATGELF
>TRBJ2-1|TRBV27|.
ASSPPSGRVGEQF
>TRBJ2-2|TRBV10-2|.
ASSSSSLGTGELF
>TRBJ1-2|TRBV19|.
ASSARHNYGYT
>TRBJ2-2|TRBV4-3|.
ASSQGSENTGELF
>TRBJ2-3|TRBV12-5|.
ASGWGTTPIDTQY
>TRBJ2-7|TRBV11-3|.
ASSSGLAPSYEQY
>TRBJ2-5|TRBV5-1|.
ASIVGGGGQETQY
>TRBJ1-1|TRBV6-6|.
ASRRSGGTEAF
>TRBJ2-2|TRBV5-8|.
ASSLVAGGPNTGELF
>TRBJ1-6|TRBV2|few
ASNPGQDLPLH
>TRBJ1-2|TRBV5-6|.
ASRLEDGQGFYGYT
>TRBJ1-2|TRBV7-8|few
ASSSRTGPNYGYT
>TRBJ2-7|TRBV4-3|.
ASSQERGFAIYEQY
>TRBJ1-2|TRBV18|.
ASSHPDSYGYT
>TRBJ2-1|TRBV14|once
ASSQETSGGPRRYNEQF
>TRBJ1-6|TRBV2|.
ASSGVPYNSPLH
>TRBJ1-2|TRBV9|.
ASRGGGQTPNYGYT
>TRBJ2-7|TRBV27|.
ASSLRAGAQY
>TRBJ2-4|TRBV2|.
ASSDPDLGIQY
>TRBJ2-7|TRBV4-1|.
ASGLLPLRTYEQY
>TRBJ1-1|TRBV7-7|.
ASRPRTGNHEAF
>TRBJ1-4|TRBV11-2|.
ASSHSPGGRTEKLF
>TRBJ2-7|TRBV20-1|.
SGLAGLQY
>TRBJ2-1|TRBV27|once
ASRTSGSYIGNEQF
>TRBJ2-7|TRBV6-5|.
ASRGTSGGYEQY
>TRBJ2-3|TRBV6-6|.
ASSYARANTQY
>TRBJ1-4|TRBV6-1|.
ASRPGQGEYEKLF
>TRBJ1-5|TRBV7-9|.
ASSLDQGADQPQH
>TRBJ1-6|TRBV6-1|.
ASSEVGTVNSPLH
>TRBJ2-1|TRBV18|.
ASSRPLAGGLNEQF
>TRBJ2-6|TRBV9|few
ASSVGDRAEGGANVLT
>TRBJ1-2|TRBV2|.
ASSEAGGGYT
>TRBJ2-7|TRBV7-2|.
ASSLGREQY
>TRBJ2-1|TRBV4-1|once
ASSQVIYTGTDNEQF
>TRBJ2-5|TRBV30|.
AWSLGTGEGETQY
>TRBJ2-2|TRBV10-1|.
ASSGGRPTTGELF
>TRBJ2-4|TRBV27|.
ASSPGQGLAKNIQY
>TRBJ2-7|TRBV13|few
ASSLEGGGSYEQY
>TRBJ1-2|TRBV6-4|.
ASSRSKERSNGYT
>TRBJ2-7|TRBV2|.
ASKGEGPYEQY
>TRBJ2-1|TRBV15|.
ATSRLAGEGEQF
>TRBJ1-4|TRBV7-9|.
ASSPRQGSNEKLF
>TRBJ2-7|TRBV5-4|.
ASSLAGTGSYEQY
>TRBJ2-7|TRBV10-3|.
AISVQGWEQY
>TRBJ1-4|TRBV27|.
ASSREPRGSAEKLF
>TRBJ2-3|TRBV7-8|.
ASSLAERLALY
>TRBJ2-5|TRBV5-1|.
ASSTQGNQETQY
>TRBJ2-1|TRBV4-1|.
ASSPRTSGGPGEQF